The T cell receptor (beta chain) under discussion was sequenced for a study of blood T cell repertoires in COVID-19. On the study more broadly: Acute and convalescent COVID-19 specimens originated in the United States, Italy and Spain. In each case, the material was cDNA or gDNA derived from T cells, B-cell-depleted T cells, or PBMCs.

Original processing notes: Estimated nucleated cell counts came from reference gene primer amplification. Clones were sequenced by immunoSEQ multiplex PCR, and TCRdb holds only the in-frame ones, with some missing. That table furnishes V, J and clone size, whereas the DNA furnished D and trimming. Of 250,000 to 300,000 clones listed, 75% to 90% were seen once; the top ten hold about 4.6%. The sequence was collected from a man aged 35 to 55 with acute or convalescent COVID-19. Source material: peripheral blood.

The CDR3 sequence: CAATSGGTDTQYF. DNA for the CDR3: TGTGCCGCGACTAGCGGGGGCACAGATACGCAGTATTTT. The V and J genes are TRBV10-3 and TRBJ2-3; the match to TRBD2 covers 11 bases. The V gene end was trimmed by 11 bases and the J gene end by 1 base; junction bases not matched to a gene: 2. The CDR3 is 13 residues long. In germline, CDR1 is ENHRY, CDR2 SYGVKD.